The 29 T cell receptor beta chains reported below all come from one sample, sequenced in a study of blood T cells in healthy people across ages. Through a sample-barcoded 5' primer and a J-beta primer mix, a second PCR was run for about 6 to 11 cycles. TCRdb analysed the 5' RACE reads with MiXCR anew, one entry per CDR3 protein. The sample yields 1.5 million to 2 million distinct CDR3 sequences, around 35% seen once. Sequenced sample: blood. These receptors were collected from a woman in her twenties or thirties in good health.

The rearrangement uses TRBV20-1 and TRBJ2-2; D call uncertain. Germline values: CDR1 DFQATT, CDR2 SNEGSKA (reference sequence). The CDR3 is made up of 11 amino acids. Trimming removed 4 bases at V and 7 bases at J, with 7 bases between. The CDR3 protein is CSAINRGELFF. The CDR3 nucleotides are TGCAGTGCTATCAACCGCGGGGAGCTGTTTTTT.

This clonotype was seen at least ten times. The genes are TRBV10-3 and TRBJ2-3, with D possibly being TRBD1 (6 bases). Per the germline V gene, CDR1 is ENHRY and CDR2 is SYGVKD. The CDR3 runs 13 residues. With 2 bases removed from V and 4 bases from J, the gap between germline ends came to 7 bases. CDR3 bases: TGTGCCATCAGTGAGGGGGGCCCAGATACGCAGTATTTT. This gives the protein CAISEGGPDTQYF.

The chain recombines TRBV27 with TRBJ1-4; no reliable D call. CDR1 is MNHEY and CDR2 is SMNVEV in the germline V gene (reference sequence). This CDR3 is built from 13 residues. Trimming pared 6 bases from V and 11 bases from J, leaving 16 bases between. This CDR3 reads CASSSNSFVKLFF. The CDR3 coding sequence is TGTGCCAGCAGCTCTAACAGTTTCGTTAAACTGTTTTTT.

The V call is TRBV19, the J call TRBJ2-5; the D call may be TRBD1 or TRBD2 (6 bases each). V was clipped by 3 bases and J by 6 bases, with 11 bases between them. This CDR3 comprises 13 residues. The germline gives CDR1 LNHDA, CDR2 SQIVND (reference sequence). The CDR3 reads CASSIGGEKTQYF. The CDR3 region has the DNA TGTGCCAGTAGTATCGGGGGCGAAAAGACCCAGTACTTC.

The rearrangement joins TRBV7-6 to TRBJ1-3; maybe TRBD1 (5 bases). V lost 1 base, J lost 0 bases, and 10 bases lay in between. CDR3 length: 16 residues. The germline V gene encodes CDR1 SGHVS and CDR2 FNYEAQ. CDR3 coding DNA: TGTGCCAGCAGCTTAGAACGGGGCCTCTCTGGAAACACCATATATTTT. This sequence encodes CASSLERGLSGNTIYF. Using reference TRBV7-6 and TRBJ1-3 for the parts outside the CDR3, the full variable domain is GAGVSQSPRYKVTKRGQDVALRCDPISGHVSLYWYRQALGQGPEFLTYFNYEAQQDKSGLPNDRFSAERPEGSISTLTIQRTEQRDSAMYRCASSLERGLSGNTIYFGEGSWLTVV.

This clonotype was seen only a few times. The chain carries TRBV6-1 and TRBJ2-7, with TRBD1 as a possible D gene (5 bases). CDR3 size: 15 residues. CDR1 and CDR2 (germline): MNHNS, SASEGT. The V end lost 8 bases, the J end lost 1 base, and 18 bases lay between the germline ends. The CDR3, as DNA: TGTGCCAGCCGTGTGCGACCCGACAGTTCCTACGAGCAGTACTTC. It encodes CASRVRPDSSYEQYF.

The rearrangement joins TRBV20-1 to TRBJ2-1; 9 bases are shared with TRBD2. The J segment lost 6 bases and the V segment lost 6 bases, leaving 3 bases of the junction unmatched. The germline V gene has CDR1 DFQATT and CDR2 SNEGSKA (reference sequence). The CDR3 totals 12 residues. The CDR3, as DNA: TGCAGTGCAGGCGGGAGGGTCAATGAGCAGTTCTTC. Translation gives CSAGGRVNEQFF.

The rearrangement uses TRBV2 and TRBJ1-2; D unresolved. V was cut by 1 base and J by 2 bases, with 8 bases left in between. The V gene's germline CDR1 is SNHLY and CDR2 FYNNEI. The CDR3 sequence is 14 residues long. Written as DNA, the CDR3 is TGTGCCAGCAGTGAAGGTCCGGAGAACTATGGCTACACCTTC. Translating it yields CASSEGPENYGYTF.

The chain is built from TRBV7-9 and TRBJ1-1, with D perhaps matching TRBD1 (6 bases). Germline V lookup: CDR1 SEHNR, CDR2 FQNEAQ (reference sequence). Trimming pared 5 bases from V and 8 bases from J, leaving 27 bases between. This CDR3 comprises 17 residues. The CDR3 spells CASSLPVGAGVRWEAFF. The CDR3 region has the DNA TGTGCCAGCAGCCTTCCCGTGGGGGCAGGGGTCCGTTGGGAAGCTTTCTTT.

This clonotype has more than one count but fewer than ten. This sequence joins TRBV3-1 and TRBJ2-3; D may be TRBD2 (6 bases). Looked up from germline, CDR1 is LGHDT and CDR2 is YNNKEL (reference sequence). Trimming shortened V by 5 bases and J by 5 bases, and 20 bases separated the two germline ends. The CDR3 contains 16 residues. The CDR3 nucleotides read TGTGCCAGCAGCGCCAATGTTGAGGCGGGGAAAGATACGCAGTATTTT. As protein: CASSANVEAGKDTQYF.

There are a few counts of this clonotype. This chain connects TRBV6-1 to TRBJ1-2; TRBD1 aligns across 8 bases. Germline trimming cut 7 bases from V and 7 bases from J; bases unmatched to any gene: 5. This CDR3 spans 12 amino acids. CDR1 is MNHNS and CDR2 is SASEGT in the germline V gene. DNA for the CDR3: TGTGCCAGCATCGGACAGGGTTTTGGCTACACCTTC. Protein: CASIGQGFGYTF.

The gene calls are TRBV2 and TRBJ1-2; the match to TRBD1 covers 7 bases. The CDR3 is 15 amino acids. Losses at the gene ends were 6 bases for V and 4 bases for J; bases not matched to a gene: 11. The germline V gene has CDR1 SNHLY and CDR2 FYNNEI. The CDR3 DNA sequence: TGTGCCAGCAGGAGTCCGAGGGGGCCGGGCTATGGCTACACCTTC. Amino acid sequence: CASRSPRGPGYGYTF.

This clonotype was counted only a few times. The V and J genes are TRBV10-3 and TRBJ2-5, with TRBD2 as a possible D gene (7 bases). TRBJ2-7 matches the DNA end more closely, so the J call is doubtful. CDR3 length: 16 residues. In germline, CDR1 is ENHRY, CDR2 SYGVKD. The CDR3: CAISLSGGGLAGEQYF. The CDR3 coding sequence is TGTGCCATCAGTCTCTCTGGGGGGGGGCTGGCTGGCGAGCAGTACTTC.

Only a few counts were recorded for this clonotype. J is TRBJ2-1 and V is TRBV6-1; possibly TRBD1 for D (6 bases). The CDR3 is made up of 13 amino acids. Germline CDR1 and CDR2: MNHNS and SASEGT. V dropped 6 bases and J dropped 12 bases, with 18 bases sitting between them. Here the CDR3 reads CASSIDDRLGQFF. The CDR3 DNA sequence: TGTGCCAGCAGCATAGATGACAGGTTGGGGCAGTTCTTC.

CDR3 DNA: TGCGCCAGCAGCGGCGGACAGGGCGTCACAGATACGCAGTATTTT. This gives the protein CASSGGQGVTDTQYF. The rearrangement uses TRBV5-1 and TRBJ2-3; 8 bases fit TRBD1. The CDR3 runs 15 residues. The germline V gene encodes CDR1 SGHRS and CDR2 YFSETQ. The V gene end was trimmed by 4 bases and the J gene end by 2 bases; junction bases not matched to a gene: 6.

This clonotype was detected ten times or more. The genes are TRBV27 and TRBJ1-4, with TRBD1 as a possible D gene (6 bases). The V end lost 3 bases, the J end lost 5 bases, and 10 bases lay between the germline ends. CDR3 length: 14 amino acids. Germline V lookup: CDR1 MNHEY, CDR2 SMNVEV (reference sequence). DNA for the CDR3: TGTGCCAGCAGTTTTCAGGGGTGGAATGAAAAACTGTTTTTT. It specifies CASSFQGWNEKLFF. Drawing the rest from reference TRBV27 and TRBJ1-4, the complete variable domain is EAQVTQNPRYLITVTGKKLTVTCSQNMNHEYMSWYRQDPGLGLRQIYYSMNVEVTDKGDVPEGYKVSRKEKRNFPLILESPSPNQTSLYFCASSFQGWNEKLFFGSGTQLSVL.

The chain links TRBV5-1 to TRBJ2-3; D is undetermined. This CDR3 has 17 residues. The ends were cut back, 0 bases at V and 1 base at J, with 15 bases in the middle. Germline assignment: CDR1 SGHRS and CDR2 YFSETQ. The DNA of the CDR3 is TGCGCCAGCAGCTTGGGGCGACTCCTCGTAGGCACAGATACGCAGTATTTT. Its protein product is CASSLGRLLVGTDTQYF.

This chain uses TRBV5-1 with TRBJ2-6; 7 nucleotides align to TRBD1. Germline trimming cut 3 bases from V and 2 bases from J; bases unmatched to any gene: 14. This CDR3 has 19 amino acids. Germline loops: CDR1 SGHRS, CDR2 YFSETQ. CDR3 amino acids: CASSSPRGTALTGANVLTF. As DNA, the CDR3 is TGCGCCAGCAGCTCACCCAGGGGGACCGCACTTACTGGGGCCAACGTCCTGACTTTC. The whole variable domain, filled in from reference TRBV5-1 and TRBJ2-6, reads KAGVTQTPRYLIKTRGQQVTLSCSPISGHRSVSWYQQTPGQGLQFLFEYFSETQRNKGNFPGRFSGRQFSNSRSEMNVSTLELGDSALYLCASSSPRGTALTGANVLTFGAGSRLTVL.

Worth noting for this clonotype: A much larger clone differs from this one at a single base, so this may be a read error. The V call is TRBV7-2, the J call TRBJ2-1; D possibly corresponds to TRBD2 (6 bases). The J call may be incorrect, as the DNA end agrees better with TRBJ2-7. CDR1 and CDR2 (germline): SGHTA, FQGNSA. The CDR3 is 13 residues long. The CDR3 coding sequence is TGTGCCAGCAGCTTCGGGACTTACAATGAGCAGTACTTC. Amino acid sequence: CASSFGTYNEQYF.

This clonotype was recorded many times. The chain combines TRBV11-2 with TRBJ2-1; possibly TRBD1 for D (5 bases). The CDR3 is made up of 14 amino acids. Trimming stripped 1 base from V and 7 bases from J, with 11 bases between. Germline V gene lookup returns CDR1 SGHAT and CDR2 FQNNGV. The CDR3 spells CASSLVLGQNEQFF. CDR3 coding DNA: TGTGCCAGCAGCTTAGTATTGGGGCAGAATGAGCAGTTCTTC.

This clonotype was counted many times. V gene TRBV5-1 combines with J gene TRBJ2-1; the D gene is possibly TRBD1 (5 bases). Germline V gene sequence: CDR1 SGHRS, CDR2 YFSETQ. Trimming took off 0 bases at V and 0 bases at J, with 13 bases between the two ends. The CDR3 consists of 17 residues. The CDR3 DNA follows: TGCGCCAGCAGCTTGGAGAGGTTCCAGGGCTCCTACAATGAGCAGTTCTTC. Its translation is CASSLERFQGSYNEQFF.

This clonotype was seen a few times. The V and J genes are TRBV20-1 and TRBJ2-7; 10 nucleotides match TRBD2. The J segment lost 5 bases and the V segment lost 6 bases, leaving 10 bases of the junction unmatched. The germline gives CDR1 DFQATT, CDR2 SNEGSKA (reference sequence). The CDR3 has 14 residues. DNA for the CDR3: TGCAGTGCACAGGGGCTAGCGGGAGTCCACGAGCAGTACTTC. This encodes CSAQGLAGVHEQYF.

This clonotype has ten or more counts. The rearrangement uses TRBV4-1 and TRBJ1-2; D gene uncertain. CDR1 is MGHRA, CDR2 YSYEKL, per germline. The CDR3 consists of 14 residues. Trimming took 0 bases from V and 4 from J, leaving 9 bases between them. For the CDR3, the DNA is TGCGCCAGCAGCCAAGATATGGTTACCTATGGCTACACCTTC. Protein product: CASSQDMVTYGYTF.

This clonotype has a handful of counts. CDR3 DNA: TGTGCCAGCAGCTTAGCGACAACCCGTCTGTTTTTT. It yields the protein CASSLATTRLFF. The gene calls are TRBV7-2 and TRBJ1-4; D is unclear. Germline V lookup: CDR1 SGHTA, CDR2 FQGNSA. CDR3 length equals 12 residues. V lost 0 bases to trimming and J lost 14 bases, with 10 bases between them.

As regards this clonotype: With a much larger clone just one base away, this may be a read error. The chain is built from TRBV5-1 and TRBJ1-1; TRBD1 might be the D (6 bases). This CDR3 spans 14 amino acids. In germline, CDR1 is SGHRS, CDR2 YFSETQ. The DNA of the CDR3 is TGCGCCAACAGCTTAACGGACAGTAACACTGAAGCTTTCTTT. This gives the protein CANSLTDSNTEAFF.

A remark on this clonotype: At one end the junction does not follow the germline gene, possibly because of a read error. This chain links TRBV27 with TRBJ2-1; TRBD2 matches at 10 bases. The CDR3 sequence is 16 residues long. Germline CDR1 and CDR2: MNHEY and SMNVEV (reference sequence). In DNA form, the CDR3 reads TGTGCCAGCAGTTTGGCTAGCGGGAGCGGTTACAATGGGCAGTTCTTC. It codes for CASSLASGSGYNGQFF.

The sample holds a few counts of this clonotype. V gene TRBV20-1 combines with J gene TRBJ2-7, with a tentative D call TRBD2 (6 bases). Trimming shortened V by 6 bases and J by 3 bases, and 12 bases separated the two germline ends. The CDR3 extends over 12 amino acids. Germline CDR1 and CDR2: DFQATT and SNEGSKA (reference sequence). The CDR3 DNA reads TGCAGTGCCCCCTACGGGGGCTACGAGCAGTACTTC. This gives the protein CSAPYGGYEQYF.

The chain joins TRBV5-6 to TRBJ1-1; D is possibly TRBD1 (6 bases). V was clipped by 4 bases and J by 1 base, with 20 bases between them. The CDR3 totals 17 residues. The germline V gene has CDR1 SGHDT and CDR2 YYEEEE. CDR3: CASSLKTGMGRNTEAFF. The DNA for the CDR3 is TGTGCCAGCAGCCTAAAAACAGGGATGGGGCGGAACACTGAAGCTTTCTTT.

The chain recombines TRBV27 with TRBJ1-5, with a tentative D call TRBD1 (5 bases). CDR1 and CDR2 (germline): MNHEY, SMNVEV (reference sequence). This CDR3 has 13 amino acids. Trimming pared 6 bases from V and 1 base from J, leaving 7 bases between. The CDR3 coding sequence is TGTGCCAGCAGGGGGCCCAGCAATCAGCCCCAGCATTTT. This translates into CASRGPSNQPQHF.